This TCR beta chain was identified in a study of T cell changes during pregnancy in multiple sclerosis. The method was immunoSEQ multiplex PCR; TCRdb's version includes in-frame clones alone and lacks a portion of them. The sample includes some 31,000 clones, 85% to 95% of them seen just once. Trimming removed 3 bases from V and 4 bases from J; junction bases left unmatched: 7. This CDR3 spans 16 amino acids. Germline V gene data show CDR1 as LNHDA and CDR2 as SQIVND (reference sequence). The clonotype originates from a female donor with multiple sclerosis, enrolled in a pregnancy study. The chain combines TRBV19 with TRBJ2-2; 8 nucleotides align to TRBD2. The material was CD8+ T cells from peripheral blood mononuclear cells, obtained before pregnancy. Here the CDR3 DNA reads TGTGCCAGTAGTATTGCGGGGGGTCGGGGCACCGGGGAGCTGTTTTTT. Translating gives CASSIAGGRGTGELFF.